Below are 18 T cell receptor beta chains sequenced from a single sample in a study of beta chain features in type 1 diabetes (dated by TCRdb to the late 2010s). Paper-wide results and their limitations: In all four CD4+ subsets, TCRB CDR3 length was moderately but significantly shorter in type 1 diabetes patients.

Library preparation used the immunoSEQ multiplex PCR assay. The entire amount of isolated RNA was reverse transcribed using the High Capacity cDNA Reverse Transcription Kit, so the sequenced TCRB transcripts were expressed ones. TCRdb's version of the immuneACCESS table is confined to in-frame rearrangements and falls short of the full clone set. An unresolved V gene accounts for under half of the shortfall where checked; the remainder is of unknown origin. The sample contains 200,000 to 300,000 clones, roughly 10% of them found a single time. Jointly, the top ten make up roughly 0.017% of the sample. These receptors' antigens are unknown. Sequencing was performed on naive CD4+ T cells from blood. The meaning of the sample's cell subset or site label: true naive CD4+ T cells. All receptors come from a young man with type 1 diabetes.

This clone was seen more than once but under ten times. V is TRBV9 and J is TRBJ2-5; 8 positions agree with TRBD2. V lost 4 bases and J lost 5; bases outside the gene matches: 7. The CDR3 loop spans 14 amino acids. CDR1 SGDLS and CDR2 YYNGEE come from the germline V gene. The CDR3 coding sequence is TGTGCCAGCAGCCTACGGGGGGGTAGTGAGACCCAGTACTTC. Translated, it gives CASSLRGGSETQYF.

V usage is TRBV11-2 and J usage is TRBJ1-5, with no clear D. Per the germline V gene, CDR1 is SGHAT and CDR2 is FQNNGV. The CDR3 is 13 residues long. Trimming took 5 bases from V and 4 from J, leaving 9 bases between them. The chain's CDR3 is CASSLIENQPQHF. In DNA, the CDR3 is TGTGCCAGCAGCCTAATCGAGAATCAGCCCCAGCATTTT.

V and J are TRBV20-1 and TRBJ1-2; no firm D call. Germline V gene lookup returns CDR1 DFQATT and CDR2 SNEGSKA (reference sequence). This CDR3 spans 11 amino acids. The V and J ends lost 6 bases and 6 bases respectively, with 11 bases between them. The CDR3 DNA sequence: TGCAGTGCCCCACAGTGGAATGGCTACACCTTC. Translated: CSAPQWNGYTF.

The chain links TRBV11-3 to TRBJ2-3; 11 nucleotides align to TRBD2. CDR1 and CDR2 (germline): SGHNT, YENEEA. The CDR3 consists of 15 residues. J gave up 2 bases and V 6 bases, and 4 bases lay outside the gene matches. The DNA for the CDR3 is TGTGCCAGCAGTCGGGGACTAGCGGTCACAGATACGCAGTATTTT. Amino acid sequence: CASSRGLAVTDTQYF.

This clone was seen only once. The rearrangement links TRBV5-6 to TRBJ1-5; TRBD1 aligns across 8 bases. This CDR3 comprises 16 residues. Germline values: CDR1 SGHDT, CDR2 YYEEEE. The V segment lost 6 bases and the J segment 4 bases; nucleotides outside the gene matches: 12. In DNA, the CDR3 is TGTGCCAGCACAGCTATCGGACAGGGAGGAAATCAGCCCCAGCATTTT. Amino acids: CASTAIGQGGNQPQHF.

A few counts support this clone. This chain connects TRBV11-1 to TRBJ2-1, with unresolved D. Trimming cost V 4 bases and J 8 bases, with 6 bases left between them. Germline lookup yields CDR1 SGHAT and CDR2 FQDESV (reference sequence). CDR3 size: 11 residues. The DNA of the CDR3 is TGTGCCAGCAGCTCCCGTTATGAGCAGTTCTTC. Its protein is CASSSRYEQFF.

A few counts support this clone. V usage is TRBV9 and J usage is TRBJ2-5; 12 positions agree with TRBD2. Per germline, CDR1 SGDLS and CDR2 YYNGEE. The CDR3 contains 16 residues. With V trimmed by 2 bases and J by 4 bases, 6 bases remained unmatched. For the CDR3, the DNA is TGTGCCAGCAGCGTCCAACTAGCGGGGGGTGGAGAGACCCAGTACTTC. Translating it yields CASSVQLAGGGETQYF.

The rearrangement uses TRBV18 and TRBJ1-2; the D is unclear. This CDR3 has 14 amino acids. Germline V gene data show CDR1 as KGHSH and CDR2 as LQKENI. V lost 1 base and J 2 bases, leaving 8 bases between the germline ends. The CDR3 reads CASSPRGENYGYTF. The CDR3, as DNA: TGTGCCAGCTCACCACGCGGTGAAAACTATGGCTACACCTTC.

V and J are TRBV30 and TRBJ2-5, with 11 nucleotides matching TRBD2. Germline V gene sequence: CDR1 GTSNPN, CDR2 SVGIG (reference sequence). The junction had 0 bases not matched to a gene; V was cut back by 1 base and J by 2 bases. The CDR3 contains 14 residues. The DNA for the CDR3 is TGTGCCTGGAGTGGACTAGCGGGGCAAGAGACCCAGTACTTC. Amino acid sequence: CAWSGLAGQETQYF.

This clone was counted only a few times. The rearrangement joins TRBV25-1 to TRBJ1-4; D remains ambiguous. CDR3 length: 15 amino acids. Trimming removed 3 bases at V and 0 bases at J, with 8 bases between. The germline gives CDR1 MGHDK, CDR2 SYGVNS. For the CDR3, the DNA is TGTGCCAGCAGTGACCCAGGTGCAACTAATGAAAAACTGTTTTTT. This codes for CASSDPGATNEKLFF.

In its sample, this clone was seen a few times. The rearrangement joins TRBV4-2 to TRBJ1-1; TRBD1 is a possible D gene (5 bases). CDR3 length: 17 residues. CDR1 is LGHNA and CDR2 is YNFKEQ in the germline V gene. Trimming left V 0 bases short and J 1 base short, with 15 bases between. CDR3 sequence: CASSQEVLARANTEAFF. The CDR3 nucleotides read TGTGCCAGCAGCCAAGAGGTGTTGGCCAGGGCGAACACTGAAGCTTTCTTT.

The chain uses TRBV15 and TRBJ2-5; 9 bases fit TRBD1. Germline lookup yields CDR1 LNHNV and CDR2 YYDKDF (reference sequence). The ends lost 0 bases at V and 3 bases at J; junction bases unmatched: 11. CDR3 length: 18 amino acids. CDR3 bases: TGTGCCACCAGCAGAGATGAAGGCGACAGGACAGGGGAAGAGACCCAGTACTTC. Translating gives CATSRDEGDRTGEETQYF.

The table lists this clone with a few counts. This chain joins TRBV4-3 and TRBJ1-6, with D unresolved. From germline, CDR1 is LGHNA and CDR2 YSLEER. V lost 1 base to trimming and J lost 8 bases, with 21 bases between them. CDR3 length equals 18 residues. As DNA, the CDR3 is TGCGCCAGCAGCCAAGGCCCCAACCTGCGGGGTGAAGATTCACCCCTCCACTTT. It yields the protein CASSQGPNLRGEDSPLHF.

This rearrangement joins TRBV9 to TRBJ2-4; 8 nucleotides line up with TRBD1. The germline V gene encodes CDR1 SGDLS and CDR2 YYNGEE. The junction had 7 bases not matched to a gene; V was cut back by 3 bases and J by 8 bases. The CDR3 sequence is 14 residues long. The CDR3: CASSGGQGGYIQYF. CDR3 in DNA: TGTGCCAGCAGCGGCGGACAGGGTGGGTACATTCAGTACTTC.

The chain has TRBV11-2 and TRBJ2-7; D uncertain. The germline V and J ends were trimmed by 1 base and 2 bases, with 9 bases remaining between them. Germline V gene lookup returns CDR1 SGHAT and CDR2 FQNNGV. This CDR3 region has 14 residues. The CDR3 region is CASSLGARPYEQYF. Here the CDR3 DNA reads TGTGCCAGCAGCTTAGGGGCACGCCCCTACGAGCAGTACTTC.

This clone was seen only a few times. The chain is built from TRBV4-1 and TRBJ1-6; no clear D gene. Trimming shortened V by 1 base and J by 0 bases, and 16 bases separated the two germline ends. The length of the CDR3 is 19 residues. Looked up from germline, CDR1 is MGHRA and CDR2 is YSYEKL. CDR3 residues: CASSQGPGKESSYNSPLHF. The CDR3, as DNA: TGCGCCAGCAGCCAAGGCCCCGGGAAGGAGAGCTCCTATAATTCACCCCTCCACTTT.

The table lists this clone with a few counts. The gene calls are TRBV2 and TRBJ2-2, with a weak D call TRBD2 (6 bases). There are 14 residues in the CDR3. V lost 4 bases and J lost 0, with 6 bases in between. Germline V gene lookup returns CDR1 SNHLY and CDR2 FYNNEI. The CDR3 loop is CASSAGANTGELFF. In nucleotides, the CDR3 is TGTGCCAGCAGTGCGGGGGCGAACACCGGGGAGCTGTTTTTT. Full variable domain (remainder filled in from reference TRBV2 and TRBJ2-2): EPEVTQTPSHQVTQMGQEVILRCVPISNHLYFYWYRQILGQKVEFLVSFYNNEISEKSEIFDDQFSVERPDGSNFTLKIRSTKLEDSAMYFCASSAGANTGELFFGEGSRLTVL.

The CDR3 loop is CASSSFASGARIQYF. The CDR3 DNA reads TGTGCCAGCAGCTCCTTTGCTAGCGGGGCTAGGATTCAGTACTTC. The rearrangement links TRBV5-4 to TRBJ2-4; TRBD2 matches at 9 bases. Germline V gene sequence: CDR1 SGHNT, CDR2 YYREEE (reference sequence). After removal of 3 bases from V and 10 bases from J, the junction contained 11 bases not matched to a gene. CDR3 length: 15 amino acids.